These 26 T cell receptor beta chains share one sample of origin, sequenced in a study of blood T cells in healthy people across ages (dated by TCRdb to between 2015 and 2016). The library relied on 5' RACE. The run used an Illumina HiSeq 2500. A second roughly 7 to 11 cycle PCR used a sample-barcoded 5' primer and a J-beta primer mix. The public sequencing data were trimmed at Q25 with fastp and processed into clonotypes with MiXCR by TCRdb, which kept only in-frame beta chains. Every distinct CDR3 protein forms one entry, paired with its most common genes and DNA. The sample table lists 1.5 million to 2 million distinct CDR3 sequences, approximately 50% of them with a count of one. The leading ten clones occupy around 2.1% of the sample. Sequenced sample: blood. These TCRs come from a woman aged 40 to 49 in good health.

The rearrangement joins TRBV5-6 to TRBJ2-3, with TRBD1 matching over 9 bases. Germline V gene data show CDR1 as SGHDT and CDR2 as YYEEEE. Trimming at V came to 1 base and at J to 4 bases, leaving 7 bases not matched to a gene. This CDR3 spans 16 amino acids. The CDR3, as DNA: TGTGCCAGCAGCTTGAATAAGGGACAGGGACCAGATACGCAGTATTTT. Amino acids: CASSLNKGQGPDTQYF. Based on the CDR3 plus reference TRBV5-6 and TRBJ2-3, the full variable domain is DAGVTQSPTHLIKTRGQQVTLRCSPKSGHDTVSWYQQALGQGPQFIFQYYEEEERQRGNFPDRFSGHQFPNYSSELNVNALLLGDSALYLCASSLNKGQGPDTQYFGPGTRLTVL.

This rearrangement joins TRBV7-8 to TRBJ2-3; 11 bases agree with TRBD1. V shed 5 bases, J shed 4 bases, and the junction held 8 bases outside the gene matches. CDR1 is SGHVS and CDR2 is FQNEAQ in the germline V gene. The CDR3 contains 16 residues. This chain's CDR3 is CASSPRDRGGADTQYF. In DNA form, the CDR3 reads TGTGCCAGCAGCCCCCGGGACAGGGGGGGCGCAGATACGCAGTATTTT.

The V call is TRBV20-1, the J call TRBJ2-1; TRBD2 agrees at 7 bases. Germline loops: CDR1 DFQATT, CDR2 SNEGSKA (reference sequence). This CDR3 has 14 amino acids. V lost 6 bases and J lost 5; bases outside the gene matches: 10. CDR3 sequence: CSARNRDYNNEQFF. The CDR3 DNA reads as TGCAGTGCCCGAAACCGGGACTATAACAATGAGCAGTTCTTC.

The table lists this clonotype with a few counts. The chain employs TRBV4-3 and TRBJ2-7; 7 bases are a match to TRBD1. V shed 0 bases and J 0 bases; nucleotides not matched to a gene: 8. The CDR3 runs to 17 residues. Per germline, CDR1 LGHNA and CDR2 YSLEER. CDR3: CASSQDRHPGGSYEQYF. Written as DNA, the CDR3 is TGCGCCAGCAGCCAAGACCGACATCCAGGGGGCTCCTACGAGCAGTACTTC.

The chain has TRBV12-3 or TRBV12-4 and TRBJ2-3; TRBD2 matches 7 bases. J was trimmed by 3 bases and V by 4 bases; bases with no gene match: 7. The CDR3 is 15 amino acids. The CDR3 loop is CASSYRLAGTDTQYF. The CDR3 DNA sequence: TGTGCCAGCAGTTATAGACTAGCCGGTACAGATACGCAGTATTTT.

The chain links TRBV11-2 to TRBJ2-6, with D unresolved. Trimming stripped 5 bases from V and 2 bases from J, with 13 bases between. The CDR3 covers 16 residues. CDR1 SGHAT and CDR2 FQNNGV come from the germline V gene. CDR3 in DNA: TGTGCCAGCAGCCAAATCCGGGCGCCTGGGGCCAACGTCCTGACTTTC. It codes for CASSQIRAPGANVLTF. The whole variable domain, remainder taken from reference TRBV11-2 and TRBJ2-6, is EAGVAQSPRYKIIEKRQSVAFWCNPISGHATLYWYQQILGQGPKLLIQFQNNGVVDDSQLPKDRFSAERLKGVDSTLKIQPAKLEDSAVYLCASSQIRAPGANVLTFGAGSRLTVL.

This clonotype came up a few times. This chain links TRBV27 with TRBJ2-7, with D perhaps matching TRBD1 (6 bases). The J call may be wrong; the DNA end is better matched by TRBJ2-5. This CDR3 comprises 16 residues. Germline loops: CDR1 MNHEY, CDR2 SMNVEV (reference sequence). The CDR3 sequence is CASSVTGTAPGETQYF. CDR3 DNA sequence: TGTGCCAGCAGTGTAACAGGGACGGCTCCCGGCGAGACCCAGTACTTC.

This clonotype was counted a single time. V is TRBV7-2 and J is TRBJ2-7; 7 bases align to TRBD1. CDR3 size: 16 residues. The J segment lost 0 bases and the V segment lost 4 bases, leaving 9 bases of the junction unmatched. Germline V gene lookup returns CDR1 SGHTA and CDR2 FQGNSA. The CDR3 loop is CASSYLTGSSSYEQYF. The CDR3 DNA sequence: TGTGCCAGCAGCTACCTGACAGGGTCTAGCTCCTACGAGCAGTACTTC.

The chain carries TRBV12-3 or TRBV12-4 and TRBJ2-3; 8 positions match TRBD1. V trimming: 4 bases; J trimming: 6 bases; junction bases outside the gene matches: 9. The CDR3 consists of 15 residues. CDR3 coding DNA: TGTGCCAGCAGTTCAGGGGGCGGTTGGGGTGATACGCAGTATTTT. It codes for CASSSGGGWGDTQYF.

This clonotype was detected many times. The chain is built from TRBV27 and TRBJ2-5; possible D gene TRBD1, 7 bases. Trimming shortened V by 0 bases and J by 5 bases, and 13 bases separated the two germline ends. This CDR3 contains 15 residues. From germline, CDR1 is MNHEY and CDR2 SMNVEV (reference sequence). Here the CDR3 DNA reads TGTGCCAGCAGTTTATCGCGGAGGGGGCCGGAGACCCAGTACTTC. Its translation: CASSLSRRGPETQYF.

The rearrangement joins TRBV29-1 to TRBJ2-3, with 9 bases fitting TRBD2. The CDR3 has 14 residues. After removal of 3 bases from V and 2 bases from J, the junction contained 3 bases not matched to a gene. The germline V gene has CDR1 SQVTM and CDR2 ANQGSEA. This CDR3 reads CSVETSGPTDTQYF. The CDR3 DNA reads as TGCAGCGTTGAGACTAGCGGTCCCACAGATACGCAGTATTTT.

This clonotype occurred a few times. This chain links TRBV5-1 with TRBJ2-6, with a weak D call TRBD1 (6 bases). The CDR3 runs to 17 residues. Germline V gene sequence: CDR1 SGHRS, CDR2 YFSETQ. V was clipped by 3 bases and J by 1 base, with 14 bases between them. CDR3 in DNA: TGCGCCAGCAGCTCTCATTGGACAGAATCTGGGGCCAACGTCCTGACTTTC. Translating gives CASSSHWTESGANVLTF.

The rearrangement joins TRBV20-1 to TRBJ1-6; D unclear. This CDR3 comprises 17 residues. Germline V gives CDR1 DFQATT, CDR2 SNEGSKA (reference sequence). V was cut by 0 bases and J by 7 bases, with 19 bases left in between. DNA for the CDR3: TGCAGTGCTAGAGATCCTAGGCTCGGTCTTATGAATTCACCCCTCCACTTT. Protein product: CSARDPRLGLMNSPLHF.

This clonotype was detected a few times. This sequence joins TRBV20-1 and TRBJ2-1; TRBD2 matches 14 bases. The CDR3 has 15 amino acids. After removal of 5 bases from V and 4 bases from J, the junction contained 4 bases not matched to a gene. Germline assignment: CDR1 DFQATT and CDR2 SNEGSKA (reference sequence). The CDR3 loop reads CSALRLAGGYNEQFF. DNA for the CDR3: TGCAGTGCTTTACGACTAGCGGGGGGGTACAATGAGCAGTTCTTC.

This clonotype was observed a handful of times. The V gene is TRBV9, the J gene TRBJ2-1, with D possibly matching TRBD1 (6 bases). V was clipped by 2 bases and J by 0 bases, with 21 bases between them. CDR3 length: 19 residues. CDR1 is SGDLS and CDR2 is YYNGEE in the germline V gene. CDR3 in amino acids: CASSVGAGASSSSYNEQFF. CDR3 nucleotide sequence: TGTGCCAGCAGCGTGGGGGCAGGGGCGTCGAGTAGCTCCTACAATGAGCAGTTCTTC.

The CDR3 loop is CASSLRREQSQYF. CDR3 in DNA: TGTGCCAGCAGTTTGCGGAGGGAGCAGTCGCAGTATTTT. This chain links TRBV11-2 with TRBJ2-3; TRBD2 is a possible D gene (6 bases). V was shortened by 6 bases and J by 10 bases, with 17 bases between the two germline ends. The germline V gene has CDR1 SGHAT and CDR2 FQNNGV. This CDR3 has 13 amino acids.

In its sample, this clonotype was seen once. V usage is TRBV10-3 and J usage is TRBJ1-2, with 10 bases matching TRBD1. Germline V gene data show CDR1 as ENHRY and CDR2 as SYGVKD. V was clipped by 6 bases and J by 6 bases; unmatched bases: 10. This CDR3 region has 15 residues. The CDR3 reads CAISGTGASGNGYTF. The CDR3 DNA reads TGTGCCATCAGCGGGACAGGGGCATCGGGGAATGGCTACACCTTC.

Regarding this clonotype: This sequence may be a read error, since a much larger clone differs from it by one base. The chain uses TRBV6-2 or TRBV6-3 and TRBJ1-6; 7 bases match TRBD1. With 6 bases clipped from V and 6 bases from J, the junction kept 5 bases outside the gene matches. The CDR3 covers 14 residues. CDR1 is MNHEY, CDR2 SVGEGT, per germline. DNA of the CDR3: TGTGCCAGCAGACTGGGACAGATTAATTCACCCCTCCACTTT. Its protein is CASRLGQINSPLHF.

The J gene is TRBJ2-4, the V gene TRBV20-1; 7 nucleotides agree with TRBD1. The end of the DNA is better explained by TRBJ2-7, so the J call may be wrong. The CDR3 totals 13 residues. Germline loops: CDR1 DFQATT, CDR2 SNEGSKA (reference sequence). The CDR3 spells CSALDRVSYEQYF. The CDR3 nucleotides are TGCAGTGCGCTCGACAGGGTCAGCTACGAGCAGTACTTC.

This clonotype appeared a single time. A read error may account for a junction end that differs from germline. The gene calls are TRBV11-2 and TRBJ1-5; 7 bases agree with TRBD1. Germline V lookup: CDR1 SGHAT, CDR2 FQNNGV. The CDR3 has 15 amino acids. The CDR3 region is CASSSQGGGNRPQHF. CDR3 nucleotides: TGTGCCAGCAGCAGCCAGGGGGGCGGCAATCGGCCCCAGCATTTT.

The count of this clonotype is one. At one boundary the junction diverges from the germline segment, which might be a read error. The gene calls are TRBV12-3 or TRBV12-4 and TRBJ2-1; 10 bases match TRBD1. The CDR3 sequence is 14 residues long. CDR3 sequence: CVSSLRGQGSEQFF. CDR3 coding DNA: TGTGTCAGCAGTTTAAGGGGACAGGGGAGTGAGCAGTTCTTC.

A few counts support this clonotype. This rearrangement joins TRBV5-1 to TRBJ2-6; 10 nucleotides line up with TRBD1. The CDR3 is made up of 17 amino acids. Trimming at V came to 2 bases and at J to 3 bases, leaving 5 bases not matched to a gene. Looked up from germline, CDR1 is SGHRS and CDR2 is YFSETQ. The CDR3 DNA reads TGCGCCAGCAGCTTAGGGACAGGGGTGTATGGGGCCAACGTCCTGACTTTC. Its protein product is CASSLGTGVYGANVLTF.

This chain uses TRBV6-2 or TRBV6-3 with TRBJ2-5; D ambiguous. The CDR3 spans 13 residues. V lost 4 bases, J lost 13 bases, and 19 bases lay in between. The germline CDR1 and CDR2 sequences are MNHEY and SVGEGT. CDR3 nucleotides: TGTGCCAGCAGTTCTTCCCGCTGGGCCGAGCGGTACTTC. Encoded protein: CASSSSRWAERYF.

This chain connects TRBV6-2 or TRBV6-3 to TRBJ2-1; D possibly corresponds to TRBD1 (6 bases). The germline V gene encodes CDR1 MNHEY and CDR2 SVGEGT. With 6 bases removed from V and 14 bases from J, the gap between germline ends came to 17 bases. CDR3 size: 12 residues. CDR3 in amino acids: CASSHPRAGEFF. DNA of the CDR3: TGTGCCAGCAGCCATCCCCGGGCAGGGGAGTTCTTC.

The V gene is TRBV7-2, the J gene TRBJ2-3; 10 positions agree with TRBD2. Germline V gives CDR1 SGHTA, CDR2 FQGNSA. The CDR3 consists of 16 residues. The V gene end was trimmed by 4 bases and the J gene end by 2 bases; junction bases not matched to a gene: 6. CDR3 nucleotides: TGTGCCAGCAGCTCCCGGACTAGCGGATACACAGATACGCAGTATTTT. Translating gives CASSSRTSGYTDTQYF.

The CDR3 reads CSVGVNRDREQYF. CDR3 DNA sequence: TGCAGCGTTGGGGTGAACAGGGACCGCGAGCAGTACTTC. The V and J genes are TRBV29-1 and TRBJ2-7; D is possibly TRBD1 (6 bases). The CDR3 sequence is 13 residues long. V was clipped by 4 bases and J by 6 bases, with 16 bases between them. Germline lookup yields CDR1 SQVTM and CDR2 ANQGSEA.